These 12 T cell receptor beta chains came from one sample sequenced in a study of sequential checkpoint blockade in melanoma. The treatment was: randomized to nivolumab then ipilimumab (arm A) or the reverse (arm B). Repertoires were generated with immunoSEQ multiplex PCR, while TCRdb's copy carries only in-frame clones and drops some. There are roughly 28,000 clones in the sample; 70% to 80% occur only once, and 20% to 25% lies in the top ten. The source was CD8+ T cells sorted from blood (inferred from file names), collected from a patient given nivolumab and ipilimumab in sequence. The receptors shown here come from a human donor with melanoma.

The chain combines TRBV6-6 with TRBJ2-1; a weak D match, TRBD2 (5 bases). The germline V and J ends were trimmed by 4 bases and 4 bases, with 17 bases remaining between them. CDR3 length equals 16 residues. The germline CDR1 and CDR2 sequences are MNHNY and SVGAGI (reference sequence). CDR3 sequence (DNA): TGTGCCAGCAGTTCCCTGGCGGGTGGGGTTTACAATGAGCAGTTCTTC. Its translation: CASSSLAGGVYNEQFF.

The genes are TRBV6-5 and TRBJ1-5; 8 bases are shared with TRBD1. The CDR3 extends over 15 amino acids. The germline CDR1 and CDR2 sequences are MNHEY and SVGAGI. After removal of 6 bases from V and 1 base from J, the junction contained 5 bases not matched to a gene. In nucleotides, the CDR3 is TGTGCCAGCAGGACAGGGGTTGGGAGCAATCAGCCCCAGCATTTT. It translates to CASRTGVGSNQPQHF.

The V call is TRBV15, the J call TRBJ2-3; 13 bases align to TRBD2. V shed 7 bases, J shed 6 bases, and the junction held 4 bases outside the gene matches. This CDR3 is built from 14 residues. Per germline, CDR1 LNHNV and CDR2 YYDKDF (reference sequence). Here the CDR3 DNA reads TGTGCCACCACGGGACTAGCGGGAATGGATACGCAGTATTTT. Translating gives CATTGLAGMDTQYF. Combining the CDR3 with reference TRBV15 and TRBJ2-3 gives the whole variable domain DAMVIQNPRYQVTQFGKPVTLSCSQTLNHNVMYWYQQKSSQAPKLLFHYYDKDFNNEADTPDNFQSRRPNTSFCFLDIRSPGLGDTAMYLCATTGLAGMDTQYFGPGTRLTVL.

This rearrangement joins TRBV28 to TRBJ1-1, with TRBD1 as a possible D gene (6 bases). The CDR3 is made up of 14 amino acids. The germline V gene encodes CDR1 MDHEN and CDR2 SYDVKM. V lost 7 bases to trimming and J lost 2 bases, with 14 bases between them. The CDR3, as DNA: TGTGCCAGCAACGTCGGGACACTTAACACTGAAGCTTTCTTT. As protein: CASNVGTLNTEAFF.

This chain's CDR3 is CASSQEVQGVGSPLHF. The CDR3 nucleotides read TGCGCCAGCAGCCAAGAAGTCCAGGGGGTGGGGTCACCCCTCCACTTT. V gene TRBV4-3 combines with J gene TRBJ1-6; 7 bases align to TRBD1. CDR1 LGHNA and CDR2 YSLEER come from the germline V gene. V lost 0 bases and J lost 10; bases outside the gene matches: 9. This CDR3 has 16 residues.

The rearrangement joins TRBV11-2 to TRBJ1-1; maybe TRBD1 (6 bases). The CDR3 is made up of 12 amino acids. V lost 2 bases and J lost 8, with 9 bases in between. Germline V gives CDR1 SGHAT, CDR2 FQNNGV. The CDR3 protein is CASSLRTVEAFF. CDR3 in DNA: TGTGCCAGCAGCTTACGGACAGTCGAAGCTTTCTTT.

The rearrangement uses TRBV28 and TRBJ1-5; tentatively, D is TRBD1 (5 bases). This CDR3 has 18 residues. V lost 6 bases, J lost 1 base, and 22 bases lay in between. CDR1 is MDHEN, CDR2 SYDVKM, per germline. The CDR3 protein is CASRIPYGTEGSNQPQHF. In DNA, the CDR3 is TGTGCCAGCAGGATCCCTTATGGGACGGAGGGCAGCAATCAGCCCCAGCATTTT.

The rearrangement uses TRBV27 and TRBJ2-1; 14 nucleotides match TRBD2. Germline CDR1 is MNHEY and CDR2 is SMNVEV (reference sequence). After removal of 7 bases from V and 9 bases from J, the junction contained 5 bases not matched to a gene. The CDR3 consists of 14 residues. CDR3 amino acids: CASIPGLAGVEQFF. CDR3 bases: TGTGCCAGCATCCCGGGACTAGCGGGAGTTGAGCAGTTCTTC.

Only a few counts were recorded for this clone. This CDR3 is CASSPAEANTEAFF. In DNA form, the CDR3 reads TGTGCCAGCAGTCCCGCGGAGGCGAACACTGAAGCTTTCTTT. The J gene is TRBJ1-1, the V gene TRBV6-5; D not certain. V was trimmed by 5 bases and J by 1 base, leaving 11 bases between them. Germline values: CDR1 MNHEY, CDR2 SVGAGI. The CDR3 length is 14 residues.

The CDR3 coding sequence is TGTGCCAGCAGTTTATCGGGACAGGGGGCCTACGAGCAGTACTTC. The encoded protein is CASSLSGQGAYEQYF. The chain joins TRBV27 to TRBJ2-7; 11 bases are a match to TRBD1. CDR3 size: 15 residues. V dropped 0 bases and J dropped 2; count of bases not matched to a gene: 0. CDR1 MNHEY and CDR2 SMNVEV come from the germline V gene (reference sequence).

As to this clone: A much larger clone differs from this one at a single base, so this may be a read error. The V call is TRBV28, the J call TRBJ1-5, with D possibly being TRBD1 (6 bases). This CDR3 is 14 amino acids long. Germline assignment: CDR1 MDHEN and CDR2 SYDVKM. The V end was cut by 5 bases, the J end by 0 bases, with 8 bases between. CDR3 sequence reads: CASSTGSSNQPQHF. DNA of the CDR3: TGTGCCAGCAGTACAGGGTCTAGCAATCAGCCCCAGCATTTT.

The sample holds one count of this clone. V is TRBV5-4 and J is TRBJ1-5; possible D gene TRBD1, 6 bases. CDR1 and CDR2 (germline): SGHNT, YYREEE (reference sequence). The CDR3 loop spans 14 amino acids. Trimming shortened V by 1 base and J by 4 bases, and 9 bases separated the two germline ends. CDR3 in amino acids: CASSLPGDNQPQHF. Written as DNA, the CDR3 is TGTGCCAGCAGCTTGCCAGGGGATAATCAGCCCCAGCATTTT. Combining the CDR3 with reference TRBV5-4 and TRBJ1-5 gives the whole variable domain ETGVTQSPTHLIKTRGQQVTLRCSSQSGHNTVSWYQQALGQGPQFIFQYYREEENGRGNFPPRFSGLQFPNYSSELNVNALELDDSALYLCASSLPGDNQPQHFGDGTRLSIL.